A single sample is the source of the 2 T cell receptor beta chains below, sequenced in a study of PD-1 blockade in classical Hodgkin lymphoma. All trial patients relapsed after autologous stem cell transplantation. Using immunoSEQ multiplex PCR, the repertoire was profiled, and TCRdb retains in-frame clones only, with some absent. The table has 150,000 or so clones, 78% seen once. The input for sequencing was peripheral blood mononuclear cells (PBMCs), taken before the second cycle of nivolumab. The receptors come from a human donor with classical Hodgkin lymphoma.

This clone was seen a single time. This sequence joins TRBV19 and TRBJ2-3, with D possibly TRBD2 on 6 matching bases. This CDR3 is 17 amino acids long. CDR1 and CDR2 from the germline V gene are LNHDA and SQIVND (reference sequence). V was pared by 4 bases and J by 2 bases, with 19 bases between. CDR3 residues: CASSTGRRAPFTDTQYF. The CDR3 nucleotides read TGTGCCAGTAGTACCGGACGGAGGGCCCCCTTCACAGATACGCAGTATTTT.

The DNA of the CDR3 is TGTGCCAGCAGTGCCCAGGGCTCCTACGAGCAGTACTTC. Protein product: CASSAQGSYEQYF. The chain joins TRBV27 to TRBJ2-5; D may be TRBD1 (5 bases). The assigned J gene may be wrong: the sequence end matches TRBJ2-7 better. CDR1 and CDR2 from the germline V gene are MNHEY and SMNVEV (reference sequence). This CDR3 is 13 amino acids long.